A selection of T cell receptor beta chains follows, all from one sample in a study of Ad26.COV2.S vaccination and SARS-CoV-2 variants. Sequencing used immunoSEQ multiplex PCR; TCRdb keeps in-frame clones, though not all of them. The sample has about 390,000 clones; 92% are singletons. The sequencing here drew on peripheral blood, taken in a trial of Ad26.COV2.S vaccine versus placebo. The source of these receptors is a person aged 18 to 59 who received the Ad26.COV2.S COVID-19 vaccine or a placebo. CDR3s leave out the opening cysteine and the closing phenylalanine or tryptophan. Fields, in order: V gene, J gene, CDR3 protein.

>TRBV30|TRBJ2-1
AWSVVLVGSYNEQF
>TRBV15|TRBJ2-5
ATGGFGETQY
>TRBV7-2|TRBJ2-3
ASSPVGGTDTQY
>TRBV6-6|TRBJ1-5
ASILEVYSNQPQH
>TRBV3-1/TRBV3-2|TRBJ2-3
ASSYRGLVSADTQY
>TRBV19|TRBJ1-6
ASSVNQIRFRNSPLH
>TRBV6-2/TRBV6-3|TRBJ2-3
ASSSFTDTQY
>TRBV5-8|TRBJ1-1
ASSLGGNTEAF
>TRBV7-9|TRBJ1-2
ASSQKDRGLYGYT
>TRBV19|TRBJ2-1
ASSPAPPREQF
>TRBV28|TRBJ1-5
ASSQGGINQPQH
>TRBV29-1|TRBJ1-1
SVEIGLSNTEAF
>TRBV5-1|TRBJ2-5
ASSADNQETQY
>TRBV6-1|TRBJ1-5
ASSEVYSNQPQH
>TRBV1|TRBJ2-2
TSSHLPGSLYATGELF
>TRBV7-6|TRBJ2-5
ASSLRRGDTGETQY
>TRBV5-4|TRBJ2-1
ASSSWDRDTYEQF
>TRBV18|TRBJ1-4
ASQISGTDNEKLF
>TRBV7-9|TRBJ2-7
ASSSTGTSGGSAYEQY
>TRBV27|TRBJ2-7
ASSLRVGQGPSEQY
>TRBV7-9|TRBJ1-3
ASSLFGDSGNTIY
>TRBV7-9|TRBJ1-4
ASSLAGTGGEKLF
>TRBV6-6|TRBJ2-1
ASIPRGLSYNEQF
>TRBV7-9|TRBJ1-5
ASSLVGATGLLNQPQH
>TRBV7-9|TRBJ2-1
ASALGSGRNEQF
>TRBV5-1|TRBJ2-3
ASSWDIAGGPTQY
>TRBV6-5|TRBJ2-2
ASSSRTANTGELF
>TRBV7-5|TRBJ2-1
ARSRTKPGLAGSNEQF
>TRBV6-5|TRBJ1-6
ASRPDSTSPLH
>TRBV7-9|TRBJ2-7
ASSRTGTGGNEQY
>TRBV27|TRBJ2-7
ASSRDGAYEQY
>TRBV29-1|TRBJ1-2
SVAKTGNYGYT
>TRBV19|TRBJ2-7
ASKDLSGTGEQY
>TRBV5-1|TRBJ2-1
ASSTDRNNEQF
>TRBV30|TRBJ1-2
AWAPGQIYGYT
>TRBV5-6|TRBJ1-1
ASSYQGGILNTEAF
>TRBV7-8|TRBJ1-2
ASSPPVGRGRYGYT
>TRBV2|TRBJ1-5
ASSELVGVGNQPQH
>TRBV24-1|TRBJ2-3
ATSDLGGYNTDTQY
>TRBV30|TRBJ1-5
AFLDRGYNQPQH
>TRBV28|TRBJ1-6
ASSPPTGGSNSPLH
>TRBV27|TRBJ1-2
ASSSGANYGYT
>TRBV19|TRBJ2-5
ATRGRVGETQY
>TRBV20-1|TRBJ2-3
SASYGRDTQY
>TRBV5-1|TRBJ2-7
ASSESIPAGGSYEQY